The source of this T cell receptor beta chain is a study of T cell responses to AZD1222 COVID-19 vaccine. Study results and caveats: Close to half of spike-specific TCRs reportedly recognize unmutated variant regions. The donor cohort was predominantly white British with a female majority, and clonal diversity may have been underestimated. Mapped onto spike, vaccine-associated CD4 TCRs spanned it and were dominant at 160-218 and 743-854.

Second-dose intervals of approximately 4 or approximately 12 weeks were pooled. Measured with immunoSEQ multiplex PCR; TCRdb has only the in-frame clones, and not every one. The table records around 170,000 clones, about 91% of them present only once. About this clone: Antigen: not known.

The CDR3 extends over 15 amino acids. J was trimmed by 3 bases and V by 3 bases; bases with no gene match: 3. In germline, CDR1 is MNHEY, CDR2 SMNVEV (reference sequence). Sequencing was performed on peripheral blood, taken 28 days after the second AZD1222 dose. This rearrangement joins TRBV27 to TRBJ2-7; 12 nucleotides agree with TRBD1. The receptor was isolated from an adult who received the AZD1222 COVID-19 vaccine. CDR3 amino acids: CASSFGDRGLYEQYF. The DNA of the CDR3 is TGTGCCAGCAGTTTTGGGGACAGGGGGCTCTACGAGCAGTACTTC.